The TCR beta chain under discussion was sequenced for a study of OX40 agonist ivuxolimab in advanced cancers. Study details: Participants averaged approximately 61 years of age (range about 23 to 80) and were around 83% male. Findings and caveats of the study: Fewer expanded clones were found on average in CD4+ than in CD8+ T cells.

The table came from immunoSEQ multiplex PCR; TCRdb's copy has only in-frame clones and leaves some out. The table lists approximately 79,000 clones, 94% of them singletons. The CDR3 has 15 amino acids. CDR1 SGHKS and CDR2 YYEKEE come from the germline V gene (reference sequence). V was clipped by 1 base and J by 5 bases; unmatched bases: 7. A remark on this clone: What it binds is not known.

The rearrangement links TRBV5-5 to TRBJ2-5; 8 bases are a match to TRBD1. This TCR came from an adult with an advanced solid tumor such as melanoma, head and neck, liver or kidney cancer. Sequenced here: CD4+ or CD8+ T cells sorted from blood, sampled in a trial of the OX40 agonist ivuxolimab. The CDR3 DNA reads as TGTGCCAGCAGCTTGACGAGGACAGGGCTGGAGACCCAGTACTTC. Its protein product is CASSLTRTGLETQYF.